Sequencing of this T cell receptor (beta chain) was carried out in a study of regulatory T cells. Points on this clone: As yet, its antigen is unknown.

Primers: 52 TRBV forward and 13 TRBJ reverse. Produced via immunoSEQ multiplex PCR; TCRdb's table is partial and in-frame only. Here the sample spans almost 30,000 clones, approximately 90% being singletons. Germline values: CDR1 SGHAT, CDR2 FQNNGV. The length of the CDR3 is 14 residues. V lost 6 bases, J lost 3 bases, and 15 bases lay in between. Broader study findings: Hydrophobic residues at CDR3 positions 6 and 7 were enriched in conventional CD4+ T cells of CD3G-deficient patients. In patients, unique TRB V-J pairs were restricted and V/J usage skewed, especially in Tregs.

Two CD3G-deficient patients had more severe autoimmunity; all had some. At testing, patients were 2 to 39 years old, with reduced naive and increased memory T-cell proportions. Sorting split CD4+ cells into CD25-high CD127-low Tregs and CD25-low CD127-high conventional T cells. The chain joins TRBV11-2 to TRBJ2-7, with D possibly TRBD1 on 5 matching bases. The sequence was obtained from a person in their late teens or twenties with CD3G deficiency. The sample taken for sequencing was conventional CD4+ T cells sorted from blood. The chain's CDR3 is CASRSPRGGYEQYF. CDR3 DNA sequence: TGTGCCAGCAGGTCCCCTAGGGGTGGCTACGAGCAGTACTTC.